The 32 T cell receptor beta chains below come from one sample, sequenced in a study of early T cells in non-severe SARS-CoV-2 infection. TCRdb itself ran the 5' RACE reads through MiXCR, one entry per CDR3 protein. The sample records some 48,000 distinct CDR3 sequences, 3.5% to 4.5% being singletons. Source material: whole blood. The receptor set was obtained from an adult who was a healthcare worker with PCR-confirmed SARS-CoV-2 infection or an uninfected control (not recorded which).

This clonotype occurred many times. The chain links TRBV7-8 to TRBJ2-3, with unresolved D. Looked up from germline, CDR1 is SGHVS and CDR2 is FQNEAQ. There are 14 residues in the CDR3. V lost 1 base and J lost 2, with 7 bases in between. The CDR3 DNA sequence: TGTGCCAGCAGCTTAGAGCGAAACACAGATACGCAGTATTTT. Residues: CASSLERNTDTQYF.

This clonotype has a count of ten or more. The V and J genes are TRBV10-1 and TRBJ2-7; perhaps TRBD2 as D (6 bases). CDR3 size: 18 residues. V lost 0 bases and J 1 base, leaving 19 bases between the germline ends. Germline V lookup: CDR1 WNHNN, CDR2 SYGVQD (reference sequence). The CDR3 loop reads CASSESEVKSGRSYEQYF. The CDR3 coding sequence is TGCGCCAGCAGTGAGTCTGAAGTGAAAAGCGGGCGTTCCTACGAGCAGTACTTC.

The chain employs TRBV6-2 or TRBV6-3 and TRBJ2-2, with unresolved D. Per the germline V gene, CDR1 is MNHEY and CDR2 is SVGEGT. There are 13 residues in the CDR3. Trimming removed 6 bases at V and 4 bases at J, with 9 bases between. The CDR3 region is CASRPDGTGELFF. The CDR3 DNA reads TGTGCCAGCAGACCCGACGGCACCGGGGAGCTGTTTTTT.

There are many counts of this clonotype. V usage is TRBV29-1 and J usage is TRBJ1-1; D is undetermined. Germline assignment: CDR1 SQVTM and CDR2 ANQGSEA. CDR3 size: 11 residues. Trimming took 6 bases from V and 5 from J, leaving 10 bases between them. Here the CDR3 reads CSVARGTEAFF. The DNA of the CDR3 is TGCAGCGTGGCCCGGGGTACTGAAGCTTTCTTT.

Many counts were recorded for this clonotype. The rearrangement joins TRBV27 to TRBJ1-2; D gene unclear. The CDR3 covers 17 residues. The germline gives CDR1 MNHEY, CDR2 SMNVEV (reference sequence). Trimming shortened V by 5 bases and J by 0 bases, and 19 bases separated the two germline ends. CDR3 protein: CASSGVDGRRANYGYTF. CDR3 in DNA: TGTGCCAGCAGTGGAGTGGACGGGAGAAGAGCTAACTATGGCTACACCTTC.

There are many counts of this clonotype. V usage is TRBV6-5 and J usage is TRBJ1-1, with 7 bases matching TRBD1. Germline V gene data show CDR1 as MNHEY and CDR2 as SVGAGI. V dropped 7 bases and J dropped 4; count of bases not matched to a gene: 3. This CDR3 has 12 residues. The CDR3 DNA is TGTGCCAGCACCGACAGGGTCACTGAAGCTTTCTTT. Residues: CASTDRVTEAFF.

The table lists this clonotype with a few counts. This chain's CDR3 is CASSYLRTGRSYGYTF. In DNA form, the CDR3 reads TGTGCCAGCAGTTACCTCAGGACAGGGAGATCCTATGGCTACACCTTC. This chain uses TRBV6-5 with TRBJ1-2; 8 bases are a match to TRBD1. This CDR3 comprises 16 residues. The germline CDR1 and CDR2 sequences are MNHEY and SVGAGI. Trimming at V came to 2 bases and at J to 4 bases, leaving 9 bases not matched to a gene.

This clonotype came up many times. CDR3 in DNA: TGCAGTGCTAGAGGGCCGTTGGGCGGGGCCGATAGCACAGATACGCAGTATTTT. It specifies CSARGPLGGADSTDTQYF. The V and J genes are TRBV20-1 and TRBJ2-3; tentatively, D is TRBD2 (6 bases). V was cut by 1 base and J by 0 bases, with 20 bases left in between. The germline V gene encodes CDR1 DFQATT and CDR2 SNEGSKA (reference sequence). The CDR3 has 18 amino acids.

This clonotype was detected ten times or more. The chain has TRBV5-8 and TRBJ2-5; 10 bases line up with TRBD1. Germline-derived CDR1 and CDR2 are SGHTS and YDEGEE. V shed 3 bases, J shed 2 bases, and the junction held 4 bases outside the gene matches. The CDR3 runs to 15 residues. CDR3 region: CASSSGTGDQETQYF. The CDR3, as DNA: TGTGCCAGCAGCTCCGGGACAGGGGATCAAGAGACCCAGTACTTC.

This clonotype was counted a few times. The chain combines TRBV5-5 with TRBJ1-5; TRBD1 aligns across 8 bases. Germline lookup yields CDR1 SGHKS and CDR2 YYEKEE (reference sequence). With V trimmed by 3 bases and J by 3 bases, 5 bases remained unmatched. The CDR3 spans 15 residues. Here the CDR3 DNA reads TGTGCCAGCAGCTGGGGACAGGATGACAATCAGCCCCAGCATTTT. Translation: CASSWGQDDNQPQHF.

Concerning this clonotype itself: This may stem from a read error, because a much larger clone lies one nucleotide away. The chain is built from TRBV5-1 and TRBJ1-1, with a weak D call TRBD1 (6 bases). This CDR3 comprises 16 residues. Germline V gene lookup returns CDR1 SGHRS and CDR2 YFSETQ. The CDR3 DNA reads as TGCGCCAGCAGCTCTTCCTGGACAGCCAGGAACGCTGAAGCTTTCTTT. Its translation: CASSSSWTARNAEAFF. The full variable domain, completed using reference TRBV5-1 and TRBJ1-1, is KAGVTQTPRYLIKTRGQQVTLSCSPISGHRSVSWYQQTPGQGLQFLFEYFSETQRNKGNFPGRFSGRQFSNSRSEMNVSTLELGDSALYLCASSSSWTARNAEAFFGQGTRLTVV.

This clonotype was picked up many times. CDR3 DNA sequence: TGCAGTGCGAAGCGGGATACCTACGAGCAGTACTTC. This sequence encodes CSAKRDTYEQYF. The V and J genes are TRBV20-1 and TRBJ2-7; 7 nucleotides agree with TRBD2. The CDR3 sequence is 12 residues long. V was clipped by 6 bases and J by 2 bases; unmatched bases: 4. CDR1 and CDR2 from the germline V gene are DFQATT and SNEGSKA (reference sequence).

This clonotype was seen at least ten times. The chain combines TRBV4-2 with TRBJ2-7; perhaps TRBD2 as D (7 bases). This CDR3 spans 15 amino acids. Trimming cost V 8 bases and J 5 bases, with 22 bases left between them. Germline CDR1 LGHNA, CDR2 YNFKEQ. The CDR3 bases are TGTGCCAGCGCCCCGTCGGGGGGCGCGGTCGACGAGCAGTACTTC. It is translated as CASAPSGGAVDEQYF.

As to this clonotype: A much bigger clone sits one base away, suggesting this may be a read error. The chain recombines TRBV18 with TRBJ1-1, with TRBD1 matching over 8 bases. The CDR3 runs 14 residues. CDR1 and CDR2 from the germline V gene are KGHSH and LQKENI. Here the CDR3 DNA reads TGTGTCAGCTGCTCGGACAGGGCAGACACTGAAGCTTTCTTT. Translated, it gives CVSCSDRADTEAFF. Using reference TRBV18 and TRBJ1-1 for the parts outside the CDR3, the full variable domain is NAGVMQNPRHLVRRRGQEARLRCSPMKGHSHVYWYRQLPEEGLKFMVYLQKENIIDESGMPKERFSAEFPKEGPSILRIQQVVRGDSAAYFCVSCSDRADTEAFFGQGTRLTVV.

This clonotype appeared many times. The chain has TRBV5-1 and TRBJ2-6; 7 nucleotides line up with TRBD1. With V trimmed by 0 bases and J by 0 bases, 9 bases remained unmatched. CDR1 and CDR2 from the germline V gene are SGHRS and YFSETQ. The CDR3 is 19 amino acids. CDR3 loop: CASSLDYRGAISGANVLTF. The CDR3, as DNA: TGCGCCAGCAGCTTGGATTACAGGGGCGCTATCTCTGGGGCCAACGTCCTGACTTTC.

The chain couples TRBV6-6 to TRBJ2-7, with 8 bases matching TRBD2. This CDR3 is 18 amino acids long. The V gene end was trimmed by 6 bases and the J gene end by 2 bases; junction bases not matched to a gene: 18. Germline CDR1 MNHNY, CDR2 SVGAGI (reference sequence). The CDR3 region is CASRRAPTPAGAPYEQYF. The CDR3, as DNA: TGTGCCAGCAGACGCGCACCTACACCAGCGGGAGCTCCCTACGAGCAGTACTTC.

A note on this clonotype: One base away lies a much larger clone, so this may be a sequencing read error. DNA of the CDR3: TGTGCCAGTAGTTTGACGCCGGGACCGTTTGAGCAGTACTTC. Residues: CASSLTPGPFEQYF. The chain recombines TRBV19 with TRBJ2-7; the D call may be TRBD1 or TRBD2 (5 bases each). V lost 5 bases to trimming and J lost 7 bases, with 18 bases between them. Germline V CDR1 and CDR2: LNHDA, SQIVND (reference sequence). CDR3 size: 14 residues.

Ten or more counts support this clonotype. This chain joins TRBV5-1 and TRBJ1-5; 10 positions agree with TRBD1. CDR1 is SGHRS and CDR2 is YFSETQ in the germline V gene. Trimming removed 5 bases from V and 7 bases from J; junction bases left unmatched: 9. The CDR3 spans 15 residues. The CDR3 spells CASRLPGQGKQPQHF. The DNA for the CDR3 is TGCGCCAGCAGATTGCCGGGACAGGGGAAACAGCCCCAGCATTTT.

J is TRBJ2-1 and V is TRBV9, with 10 bases that match TRBD1. Germline CDR1 is SGDLS and CDR2 is YYNGEE. The ends lost 0 bases at V and 10 bases at J; junction bases unmatched: 4. The CDR3 loop spans 14 amino acids. The CDR3 nucleotides read TGTGCCAGCAGCGTAGGGACAGGGGGATACGAGCAGTTCTTC. It encodes CASSVGTGGYEQFF.

This clonotype was counted ten times or more. The gene calls are TRBV29-1 and TRBJ1-2; D perhaps matches TRBD1 (5 bases). CDR3 length equals 12 residues. Germline lookup yields CDR1 SQVTM and CDR2 ANQGSEA. Trimming took off 5 bases at V and 3 bases at J, with 10 bases between the two ends. The CDR3: CSVLGDDYGYTF. CDR3 nucleotides: TGCAGCGTTCTGGGGGACGACTATGGCTACACCTTC.

This clonotype turned up a few times. The chain recombines TRBV29-1 with TRBJ2-4; 10 nucleotides align to TRBD2. V shed 6 bases, J shed 7 bases, and the junction held 15 bases outside the gene matches. The CDR3 length is 16 residues. CDR1 and CDR2 (germline): SQVTM, ANQGSEA. The CDR3 region has the DNA TGCAGCGTGGCTAGCGGGGGATTCGATATCGGGAACATTCAGTACTTC. Translated: CSVASGGFDIGNIQYF.

This clonotype was picked up many times. The rearrangement joins TRBV5-1 to TRBJ2-7; weak D call: TRBD1 (6 bases). Germline lookup yields CDR1 SGHRS and CDR2 YFSETQ. The V and J ends lost 4 bases and 7 bases respectively, with 21 bases between them. The CDR3 consists of 15 residues. Here the CDR3 DNA reads TGCGCCAGCAGCGCATCCGGGACATGGGTGAATGAGCAGTACTTC. Its protein is CASSASGTWVNEQYF.

This clonotype has at least ten counts. J is TRBJ2-5 and V is TRBV7-2, with D tentatively TRBD2 (5 bases). The V gene's germline CDR1 is SGHTA and CDR2 FQGNSA. The V end was cut by 4 bases, the J end by 1 base, with 13 bases between. The CDR3 contains 15 residues. In DNA, the CDR3 is TGTGCCAGCAGCTCGAGGCCTGGGAGCCAAGAGACCCAGTACTTC. Its translation is CASSSRPGSQETQYF.

This clonotype was recorded many times. V is TRBV10-3 and J is TRBJ1-4, with 7 bases identical to TRBD1. The CDR3 runs 15 residues. Trimming removed 3 bases from V and 5 bases from J; junction bases left unmatched: 6. From germline, CDR1 is ENHRY and CDR2 SYGVKD. In DNA, the CDR3 is TGTGCCATCAGTGATCCGGGACAGTACAATGAAAAACTGTTTTTT. Its translation is CAISDPGQYNEKLFF.

This clonotype was picked up many times. The chain uses TRBV24-1 and TRBJ2-5; a possible D gene is TRBD1 (6 bases). V was cut by 4 bases and J by 5 bases, with 16 bases left in between. The CDR3 is made up of 15 amino acids. From germline, CDR1 is KGHDR and CDR2 SFDVKD. In DNA, the CDR3 is TGTGCCACCAGTGAGCTCCAGGGGTCAGGGGAGACCCAGTACTTC. Translating gives CATSELQGSGETQYF.

Many counts were recorded for this clonotype. The gene calls are TRBV11-2 and TRBJ2-3; 8 nucleotides agree with TRBD2. After removal of 2 bases from V and 1 base from J, the junction contained 5 bases not matched to a gene. CDR3 length: 16 residues. CDR1 is SGHAT and CDR2 is FQNNGV in the germline V gene. The CDR3 spells CASSLIAGGGTDTQYF. DNA of the CDR3: TGTGCCAGCAGCTTAATTGCGGGGGGAGGCACAGATACGCAGTATTTT.

This clonotype was seen repeatedly, ten times or more. The CDR3 sequence is CASSSQDRTSNEKLFF. CDR3 nucleotides: TGTGCCAGCAGCTCCCAGGACAGGACCAGTAATGAAAAACTGTTTTTT. V gene TRBV7-9 combines with J gene TRBJ1-4; 7 nucleotides agree with TRBD1. Germline CDR1 SEHNR, CDR2 FQNEAQ (reference sequence). V dropped 4 bases and J dropped 4; count of bases not matched to a gene: 9. The CDR3 runs 16 residues.

This clonotype was found many times. This chain uses TRBV20-1 with TRBJ1-1; TRBD1 is a possible D gene (5 bases). Germline values: CDR1 DFQATT, CDR2 SNEGSKA (reference sequence). The CDR3 extends over 15 amino acids. V lost 0 bases to trimming and J lost 10 bases, with 21 bases between them. DNA for the CDR3: TGCAGTGCTAGAGATTCTAGGCAGGGAGAGTCTCTAGCTTTCTTT. Its translation is CSARDSRQGESLAFF.

The chain employs TRBV6-6 and TRBJ2-7; TRBD1 or TRBD2 may be the D gene (6 bases each). Trimming removed 5 bases at V and 7 bases at J, with 12 bases between. The germline CDR1 and CDR2 sequences are MNHNY and SVGAGI (reference sequence). This CDR3 spans 12 amino acids. The CDR3: CASSRGVREQYF. The CDR3 DNA reads TGTGCCAGCAGTAGGGGGGTGAGGGAGCAGTACTTC.

This clonotype occurred many times. The rearrangement links TRBV2 to TRBJ1-5; D call uncertain. Germline CDR1 and CDR2: SNHLY and FYNNEI. The V end was cut by 5 bases, the J end by 6 bases, with 11 bases between. The CDR3 extends over 13 amino acids. The CDR3 region is CASSLPLGQPQHF. CDR3 bases: TGTGCCAGCAGTCTACCCCTGGGTCAGCCCCAGCATTTT.

At least ten counts were recorded for this clonotype. The chain uses TRBV28 and TRBJ1-2; no reliable D call. The CDR3 has 12 amino acids. In germline, CDR1 is MDHEN, CDR2 SYDVKM. Trimming removed 7 bases from V and 4 bases from J, with 10 bases in between. The CDR3 region has the DNA TGTGCCAGCACCGTGGTCGGCTATGGCTACACCTTC. It specifies CASTVVGYGYTF.

This clonotype was counted a few times. The chain recombines TRBV7-2 with TRBJ2-3; D is undetermined. CDR3 size: 16 residues. The germline V and J ends were trimmed by 3 bases and 1 base, with 14 bases remaining between them. Per germline, CDR1 SGHTA and CDR2 FQGNSA. CDR3 protein: CASSLETGWGTDTQYF. Here the CDR3 DNA reads TGTGCCAGCAGCTTGGAAACCGGGTGGGGCACAGATACGCAGTATTTT.